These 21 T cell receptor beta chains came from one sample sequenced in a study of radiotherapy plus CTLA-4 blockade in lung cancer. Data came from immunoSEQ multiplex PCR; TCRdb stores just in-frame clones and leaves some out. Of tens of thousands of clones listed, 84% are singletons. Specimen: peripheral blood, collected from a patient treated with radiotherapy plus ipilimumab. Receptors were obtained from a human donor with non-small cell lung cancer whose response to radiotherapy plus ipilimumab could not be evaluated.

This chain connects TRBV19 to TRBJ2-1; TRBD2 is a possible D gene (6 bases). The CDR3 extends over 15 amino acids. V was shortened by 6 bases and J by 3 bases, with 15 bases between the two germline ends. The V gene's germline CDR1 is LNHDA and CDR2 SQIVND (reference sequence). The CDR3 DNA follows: TGTGCCAGTAGAGCGGAGGGCGGGAACTACAATGAGCAGTTCTTC. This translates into CASRAEGGNYNEQFF.

CDR3 sequence: CASSQGPNSPNQPQHF. The CDR3 DNA sequence: TGTGCCAGCAGCCAAGGTCCCAACAGCCCCAATCAGCCCCAGCATTTT. This chain uses TRBV4-2 with TRBJ1-5; D is ambiguous. Trimming left V 1 base short and J 3 bases short, with 13 bases between. This CDR3 spans 16 amino acids. CDR1 is LGHNA, CDR2 YNFKEQ, per germline.

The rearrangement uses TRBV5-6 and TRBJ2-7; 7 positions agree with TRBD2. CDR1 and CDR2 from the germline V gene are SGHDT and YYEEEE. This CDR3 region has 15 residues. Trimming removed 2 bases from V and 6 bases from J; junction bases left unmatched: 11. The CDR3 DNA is TGTGCCAGCAGCTTTTCAATTGGACTAGTAAGCGAGCAGTACTTC. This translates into CASSFSIGLVSEQYF.

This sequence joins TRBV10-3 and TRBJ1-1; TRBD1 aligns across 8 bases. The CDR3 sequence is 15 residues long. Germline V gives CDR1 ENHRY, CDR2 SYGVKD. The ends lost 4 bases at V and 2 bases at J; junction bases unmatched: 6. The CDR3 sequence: CAISGQQGVNTEAFF. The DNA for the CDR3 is TGTGCCATCAGTGGCCAACAGGGGGTAAACACTGAAGCTTTCTTT.

CDR3 in DNA: TGTGCCAGCAGTGATTATAGCGGGAGGGCGACCCAGTACTTC. This codes for CASSDYSGRATQYF. J is TRBJ2-5 and V is TRBV2; 11 bases agree with TRBD2. The CDR3 is 14 amino acids. V gave up 3 bases and J gave up 7 bases; unmatched junction bases: 4. Germline values: CDR1 SNHLY, CDR2 FYNNEI.

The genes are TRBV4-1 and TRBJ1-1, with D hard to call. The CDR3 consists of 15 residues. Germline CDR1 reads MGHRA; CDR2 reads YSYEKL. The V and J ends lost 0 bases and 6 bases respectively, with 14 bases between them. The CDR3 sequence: CASSQEWTGNAEAFF. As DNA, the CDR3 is TGCGCCAGCAGCCAAGAATGGACGGGGAATGCTGAAGCTTTCTTT.

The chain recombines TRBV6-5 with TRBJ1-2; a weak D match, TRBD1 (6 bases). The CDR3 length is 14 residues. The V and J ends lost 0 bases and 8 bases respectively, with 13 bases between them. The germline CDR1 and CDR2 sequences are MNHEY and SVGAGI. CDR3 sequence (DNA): TGTGCCAGCAGTTACTCGGCAGGGGAGAAGGGCTACACCTTC. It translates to CASSYSAGEKGYTF.

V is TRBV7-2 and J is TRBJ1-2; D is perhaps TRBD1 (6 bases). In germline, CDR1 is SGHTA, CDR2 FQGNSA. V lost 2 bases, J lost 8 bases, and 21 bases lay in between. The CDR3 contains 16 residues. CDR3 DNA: TGTGCCAGCAGCTTAACCCTAGGTTACAGGGAAGACGGCTACACCTTC. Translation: CASSLTLGYREDGYTF.

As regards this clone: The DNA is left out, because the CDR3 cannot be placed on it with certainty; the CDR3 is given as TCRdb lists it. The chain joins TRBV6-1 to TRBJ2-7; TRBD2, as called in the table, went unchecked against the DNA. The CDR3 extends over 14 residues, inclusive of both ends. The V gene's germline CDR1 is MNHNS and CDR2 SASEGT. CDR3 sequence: CASILEGRNYEQYF.

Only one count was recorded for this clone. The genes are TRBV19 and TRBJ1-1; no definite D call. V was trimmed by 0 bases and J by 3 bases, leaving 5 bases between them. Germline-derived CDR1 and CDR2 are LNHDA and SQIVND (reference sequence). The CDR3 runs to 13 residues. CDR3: CASSIDRDTEAFF. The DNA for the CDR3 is TGTGCCAGTAGTATAGATCGGGACACTGAAGCTTTCTTT.

In nucleotides, the CDR3 is TGCGCCAGCAGCTTAAGTGGAGAAGCGTCCGGAAACACCATATATTTT. Its translation is CASSLSGEASGNTIYF. The rearrangement joins TRBV5-1 to TRBJ1-3; D uncertain. V shed 2 bases and J shed 4 bases, with 16 bases lying between them. CDR3 length equals 16 residues. The V gene's germline CDR1 is SGHRS and CDR2 YFSETQ.

The CDR3 protein is CSVEGSGGAKTEAFF. DNA for the CDR3: TGCAGCGTTGAGGGATCGGGGGGCGCGAAAACTGAAGCTTTCTTT. V and J are TRBV29-1 and TRBJ1-1, with D possibly TRBD1 on 6 matching bases. In germline, CDR1 is SQVTM, CDR2 ANQGSEA. V was shortened by 3 bases and J by 5 bases, with 19 bases between the two germline ends. The CDR3 consists of 15 residues.

CDR3 amino acids: CASSFGTDYGYTF. The CDR3 nucleotides read TGCGCCAGCAGCTTTGGGACAGACTATGGCTACACCTTC. The V call is TRBV4-3, the J call TRBJ1-2; 7 positions agree with TRBD1. Germline V gene sequence: CDR1 LGHNA, CDR2 YSLEER. The CDR3 sequence is 13 residues long. V shed 5 bases and J 3 bases; nucleotides not matched to a gene: 3.

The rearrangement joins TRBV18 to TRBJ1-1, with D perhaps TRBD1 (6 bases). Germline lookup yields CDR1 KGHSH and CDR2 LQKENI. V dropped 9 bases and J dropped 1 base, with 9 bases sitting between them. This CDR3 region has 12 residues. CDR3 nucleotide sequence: TGTGCCAGTTTACAGGGGAACACTGAAGCTTTCTTT. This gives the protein CASLQGNTEAFF.

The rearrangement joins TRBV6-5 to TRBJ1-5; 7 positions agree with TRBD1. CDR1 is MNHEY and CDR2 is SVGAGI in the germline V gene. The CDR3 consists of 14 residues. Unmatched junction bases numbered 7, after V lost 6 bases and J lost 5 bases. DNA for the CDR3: TGTGCCAGCAGAAGACAGGGCAGGGATCAGCCCCAGCATTTT. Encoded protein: CASRRQGRDQPQHF.

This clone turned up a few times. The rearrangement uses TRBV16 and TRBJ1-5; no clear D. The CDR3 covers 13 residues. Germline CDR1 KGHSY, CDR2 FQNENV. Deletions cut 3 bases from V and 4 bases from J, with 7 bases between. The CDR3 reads CASSQGENQPQHF. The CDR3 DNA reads TGTGCCAGCAGCCAGGGAGAGAATCAGCCCCAGCATTTT.

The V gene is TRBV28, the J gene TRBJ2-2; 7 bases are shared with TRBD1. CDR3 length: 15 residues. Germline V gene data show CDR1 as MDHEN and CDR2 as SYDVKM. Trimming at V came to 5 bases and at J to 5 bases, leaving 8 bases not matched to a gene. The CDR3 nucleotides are TGTGCCAGCAGTCCAGGGGGTCAGGGGACCGGGGAGCTGTTTTTT. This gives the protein CASSPGGQGTGELFF. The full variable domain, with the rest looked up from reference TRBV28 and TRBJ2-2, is DVKVTQSSRYLVKRTGEKVFLECVQDMDHENMFWYRQDPGLGLRLIYFSYDVKMKEKGDIPEGYSVSREKKERFSLILESASTNQTSMYLCASSPGGQGTGELFFGEGSRLTVL.

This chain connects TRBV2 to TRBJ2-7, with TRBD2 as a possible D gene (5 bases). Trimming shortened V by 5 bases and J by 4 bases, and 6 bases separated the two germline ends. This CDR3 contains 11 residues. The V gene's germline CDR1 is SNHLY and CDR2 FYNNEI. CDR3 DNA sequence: TGTGCCAGCAGTCGGGATTACGAGCAGTACTTC. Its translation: CASSRDYEQYF.

CDR3 bases: TGTGCCAGCAGCGTAGGTCGGGGGGCTGGGACAGATACGCAGTATTTT. Translated: CASSVGRGAGTDTQYF. The chain carries TRBV9 and TRBJ2-3; perhaps TRBD2 as D (7 bases). Trimming stripped 0 bases from V and 3 bases from J, with 14 bases between. Germline values: CDR1 SGDLS, CDR2 YYNGEE. The CDR3 length is 16 residues.

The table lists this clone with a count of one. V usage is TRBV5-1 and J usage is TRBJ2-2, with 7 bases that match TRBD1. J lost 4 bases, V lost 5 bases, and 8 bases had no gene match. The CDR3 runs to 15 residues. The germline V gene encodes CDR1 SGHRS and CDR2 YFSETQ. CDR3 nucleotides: TGCGCCAGCAGGCCCGGGACAGAAGGCACCGGGGAGCTGTTTTTT. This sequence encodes CASRPGTEGTGELFF. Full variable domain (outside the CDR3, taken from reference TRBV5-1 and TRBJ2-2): KAGVTQTPRYLIKTRGQQVTLSCSPISGHRSVSWYQQTPGQGLQFLFEYFSETQRNKGNFPGRFSGRQFSNSRSEMNVSTLELGDSALYLCASRPGTEGTGELFFGEGSRLTVL.

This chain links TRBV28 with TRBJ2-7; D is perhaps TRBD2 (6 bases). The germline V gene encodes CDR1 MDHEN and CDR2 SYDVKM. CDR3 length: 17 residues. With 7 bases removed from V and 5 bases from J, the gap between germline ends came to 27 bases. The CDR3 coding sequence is TGTGCCAGCACTAACAAACCCTCTAGGGGAGGTGCTCACGAGCAGTACTTC. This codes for CASTNKPSRGGAHEQYF.